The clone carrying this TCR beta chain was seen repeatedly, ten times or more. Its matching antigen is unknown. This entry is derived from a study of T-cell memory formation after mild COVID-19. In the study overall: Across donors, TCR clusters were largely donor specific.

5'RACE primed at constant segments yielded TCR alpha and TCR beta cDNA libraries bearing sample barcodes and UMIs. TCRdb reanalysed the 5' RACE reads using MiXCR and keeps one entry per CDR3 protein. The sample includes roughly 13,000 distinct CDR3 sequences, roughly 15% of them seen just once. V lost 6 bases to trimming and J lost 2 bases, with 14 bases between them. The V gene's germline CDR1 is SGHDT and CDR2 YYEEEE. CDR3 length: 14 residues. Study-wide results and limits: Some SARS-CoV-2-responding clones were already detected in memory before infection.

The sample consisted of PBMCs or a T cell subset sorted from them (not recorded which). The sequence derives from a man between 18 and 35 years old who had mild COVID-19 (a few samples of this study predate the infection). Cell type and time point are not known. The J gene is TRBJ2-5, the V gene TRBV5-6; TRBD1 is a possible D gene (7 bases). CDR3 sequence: CASTRGTAQETQYF. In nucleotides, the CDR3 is TGTGCCAGCACTCGGGGGACAGCTCAAGAGACCCAGTACTTC.